The 8 T cell receptor beta chains below were found in one sample sequenced in a study of early T cells in non-severe SARS-CoV-2 infection. MiXCR was run by TCRdb on the 5' RACE reads, yielding one entry per CDR3 protein. In the table there are tens of thousands of distinct CDR3 sequences, around 10% of which are singletons. The sample in question was whole blood, obtained at baseline. The source is an adult who was a healthcare worker with PCR-confirmed SARS-CoV-2 infection or an uninfected control (not recorded which).

This clonotype was counted only a few times. J is TRBJ2-7 and V is TRBV28; a possible D gene is TRBD2 (6 bases). Germline values: CDR1 MDHEN, CDR2 SYDVKM. Trimming pared 7 bases from V and 6 bases from J, leaving 22 bases between. The CDR3 spans 15 residues. CDR3 loop: CASTVANPGGSEQYF. The CDR3 coding sequence is TGTGCCAGCACCGTCGCAAACCCCGGGGGTAGCGAGCAGTACTTC.

In regard to this clonotype: With a much larger clone just one base away, this may be a read error. The chain recombines TRBV6-2 or TRBV6-3 with TRBJ1-1; D is uncertain. CDR1 and CDR2 from the germline V gene are MNHEY and SVGEGT. V lost 4 bases and J 7 bases, leaving 28 bases between the germline ends. The CDR3 spans 18 residues. The CDR3 DNA follows: TGTGCCAGCAGTTTTTTGTTTGGGGATTGTACTGATCGTCGTGAAGCTTTCTTT. This translates into CASSFLFGDCTDRREAFF.

The gene calls are TRBV10-3 and TRBJ2-7; 11 bases agree with TRBD1. Trimming cost V 10 bases and J 4 bases; bases outside gene matches: 9. CDR1 and CDR2 from the germline V gene are ENHRY and SYGVKD. There are 14 residues in the CDR3. CDR3: CATRPGQGVYEQYF. CDR3 in DNA: TGTGCCACCCGTCCGGGACAGGGGGTTTACGAGCAGTACTTC.

This clonotype is termed medium-sized. This chain uses TRBV25-1 with TRBJ1-2; D is possibly TRBD1 (6 bases). Germline values: CDR1 MGHDK, CDR2 SYGVNS. The CDR3 runs to 16 residues. V was shortened by 3 bases and J by 5 bases, with 19 bases between the two germline ends. The CDR3 region is CASSDSGQPPKYGYTF. In DNA form, the CDR3 reads TGTGCCAGCAGTGATTCCGGACAGCCACCAAAATATGGCTACACCTTC.

This clonotype was seen at least ten times. The rearrangement uses TRBV5-1 and TRBJ2-3; D not resolved. V was clipped by 0 bases and J by 8 bases, with 13 bases between them. CDR3 length: 14 amino acids. CDR1 SGHRS and CDR2 YFSETQ come from the germline V gene. Written as DNA, the CDR3 is TGCGCCAGCAGCTTGGCGGGCTACGCTAGTACGCAGTATTTT. Its translation is CASSLAGYASTQYF.

This clonotype was counted ten times or more. The chain recombines TRBV3-1 with TRBJ1-1; D unclear. Germline V lookup: CDR1 LGHDT, CDR2 YNNKEL (reference sequence). The CDR3 runs to 14 residues. Trimming stripped 6 bases from V and 5 bases from J, with 16 bases between. The CDR3 reads CASRPDGRTTEAFF. CDR3 sequence (DNA): TGTGCCAGCAGACCCGACGGACGAACGACTGAAGCTTTCTTT.

This clonotype was recorded a few times. The chain recombines TRBV7-9 with TRBJ2-5, with D hard to call. This CDR3 is built from 13 residues. The V gene lost 5 bases and the J gene lost 8 bases, with 15 bases spanning the gap. Germline loops: CDR1 SEHNR, CDR2 FQNEAQ (reference sequence). The CDR3 spells CASSPPTLGTQYF. CDR3 in DNA: TGTGCCAGCAGCCCCCCGACCTTGGGAACCCAGTACTTC. The full variable domain, with the rest looked up from reference TRBV7-9 and TRBJ2-5, is DTGVSQNPRHKITKRGQNVTFRCDPISEHNRLYWYRQTLGQGPEFLTYFQNEAQLEKSRLLSDRFSAERPKGSFSTLEIQRTEQGDSAMYLCASSPPTLGTQYFGPGTRLLVL.

In this sample, this clonotype turned up many times. V gene TRBV2 combines with J gene TRBJ1-1; D not resolved. V was cut by 7 bases and J by 5 bases, with 14 bases left in between. The V gene's germline CDR1 is SNHLY and CDR2 FYNNEI. This CDR3 is built from 13 residues. The CDR3 DNA reads TGTGCCAGCACTGACCGGGGTAGGACTGAAGCTTTCTTT. Encoded protein: CASTDRGRTEAFF.